This entry describes one T cell receptor (beta chain). The data are from a study of blood T cell repertoires in COVID-19. Study background: Samples came from the United States, Italy and Spain, spanning acute and convalescent COVID-19. Sources were T cells, B-cell-depleted T cells, or PBMCs; the material itself was cDNA or gDNA.

Original data processing: Estimates of nucleated cell counts were drawn from the amplification of reference gene primers. Assay: immunoSEQ multiplex PCR; the TCRdb copy retains only in-frame clones and omits some. V and J calls plus clone size are reproduced from that table; the DNA served to infer D and trimming. The table shows under 50,000 clones, with roughly 84% occurring only once. This TCR came from a woman aged 70-85 years with acute or convalescent COVID-19. The sequenced sample consisted of peripheral blood.

The CDR3 sequence: CASSAQEGSRSEQFF. DNA for the CDR3: TGTGCCAGCAGCGCCCAGGAGGGGTCAAGATCGGAGCAGTTCTTC. This sequence joins TRBV7-2 and TRBJ2-1; D is perhaps TRBD2 (6 bases). The CDR3 extends over 15 amino acids. Germline V CDR1 and CDR2: SGHTA, FQGNSA. Trimming took off 5 bases at V and 10 bases at J, with 21 bases between the two ends.